The 21 T cell receptor beta chains presented below share a single source sample, sequenced in a study of human T cells and chemical hapten exposure. TCRdb redid the calling of the RACE reads with MiXCR, one entry per CDR3 protein. The sample records around 67,000 distinct CDR3 sequences, 8.5% being singletons. Time point reported: patch test 2, 6 weeks after DPC sensitization. Noted treatment: therapeutic diphenylcyclopropenone sensitization with weekly scalp DPC. The sequenced sample was whole blood, obtained in connection with sensitization to the hapten diphenylcyclopropenone (DPC). The receptors derive from a woman between 50 and 59 years old with alopecia areata. Some clones in this sample may be carry-over from other donors' samples.

Details on this clonotype: A read error may produce the germline difference seen at one junction end. This rearrangement joins TRBV18 to TRBJ1-2; 7 nucleotides agree with TRBD1. Germline-derived CDR1 and CDR2 are KGHSH and LQKENI. The CDR3 runs to 11 residues. CDR3: CATGQVYDYTF. The CDR3 DNA reads TGTGCCACCGGACAGGTGTATGACTACACCTTC.

The chain carries TRBV27 and TRBJ1-2; the match to TRBD1 covers 8 bases. V trimming: 6 bases; J trimming: 7 bases; junction bases outside the gene matches: 10. Germline lookup yields CDR1 MNHEY and CDR2 SMNVEV (reference sequence). CDR3 length: 14 amino acids. CDR3 sequence: CASSPSQGASGYTF. Here the CDR3 DNA reads TGTGCCAGCAGCCCCTCCCAGGGGGCGAGTGGCTACACCTTC.

This clonotype was counted at least ten times. The chain has TRBV20-1 and TRBJ2-3, with D maybe TRBD2 (5 bases). Germline assignment: CDR1 DFQATT and CDR2 SNEGSKA (reference sequence). Trimming cost V 1 base and J 0 bases, with 20 bases left between them. The CDR3 spans 18 residues. The CDR3 nucleotides are TGCAGTGCTAGAGTGTTCCGAGGACGGGGATCTAGCACAGATACGCAGTATTTT. Translation: CSARVFRGRGSSTDTQYF.

The V gene is TRBV9, the J gene TRBJ2-2; unclear D gene. The CDR3 runs to 16 residues. Trimming took 2 bases from V and 6 from J, leaving 17 bases between them. Germline V lookup: CDR1 SGDLS, CDR2 YYNGEE. CDR3 DNA: TGTGCCAGCAGCGTGCAGGCGGCTACTGTTGCCGGGGAGCTGTTTTTT. This translates into CASSVQAATVAGELFF.

This clonotype has a handful of counts. The V and J genes are TRBV5-4 and TRBJ2-7, with 10 bases lining up with TRBD2. Germline CDR1 and CDR2: SGHNT and YYREEE (reference sequence). The CDR3 length is 14 residues. Trimming took 4 bases from V and 5 from J; bases not matched to a gene: 6. This chain's CDR3 is CASSPRTSGNEQYF. The DNA of the CDR3 is TGTGCCAGCAGCCCAAGGACTAGCGGAAACGAGCAGTACTTC.

This clonotype was seen repeatedly, ten times or more. V and J are TRBV28 and TRBJ2-3; TRBD1 matches at 9 bases. The CDR3 is 15 amino acids. The germline V gene encodes CDR1 MDHEN and CDR2 SYDVKM. Trimming removed 2 bases from V and 1 base from J; junction bases left unmatched: 1. The CDR3 loop is CASSLDRGGTDTQYF. DNA for the CDR3: TGTGCCAGCAGTTTAGACAGGGGGGGCACAGATACGCAGTATTTT.

The chain has TRBV5-1 and TRBJ1-1; D perhaps matches TRBD1 (5 bases). Germline V gene sequence: CDR1 SGHRS, CDR2 YFSETQ. The CDR3 has 14 amino acids. Trimming shortened V by 1 base and J by 3 bases, and 10 bases separated the two germline ends. CDR3 amino acids: CASSLPGGDTEAFF. In DNA, the CDR3 is TGCGCCAGCAGCTTGCCAGGAGGGGACACTGAAGCTTTCTTT.

The J gene is TRBJ2-3, the V gene TRBV7-6; weak D call: TRBD2 (5 bases). The ends were cut back, 4 bases at V and 1 base at J, with 12 bases in the middle. Germline CDR1 and CDR2: SGHVS and FNYEAQ. The CDR3 extends over 15 amino acids. The CDR3 protein is CASSSIASGTDTQYF. Here the CDR3 DNA reads TGTGCCAGCAGCTCTATAGCGAGTGGCACAGATACGCAGTATTTT.

Many counts were recorded for this clonotype. The CDR3 spells CASIRQEPNEKLFF. The CDR3 bases are TGTGCCAGCATCAGACAGGAGCCTAATGAAAAACTGTTTTTT. The gene calls are TRBV27 and TRBJ1-4, with a weak D call TRBD1 (6 bases). Looked up from germline, CDR1 is MNHEY and CDR2 is SMNVEV (reference sequence). This CDR3 is 14 amino acids long. The V gene lost 7 bases and the J gene lost 3 bases, with 12 bases spanning the gap.

This clonotype was seen more than once but under ten times. The rearrangement uses TRBV9 and TRBJ1-2; TRBD1 aligns across 7 bases. CDR1 SGDLS and CDR2 YYNGEE come from the germline V gene. The CDR3 loop spans 15 amino acids. The V gene end was trimmed by 0 bases and the J gene end by 3 bases; junction bases not matched to a gene: 5. CDR3 sequence reads: CASSVAPGQDYGYTF. CDR3 nucleotide sequence: TGTGCCAGCAGCGTAGCGCCAGGACAGGACTATGGCTACACCTTC.

This clonotype has more than one count but fewer than ten. The rearrangement links TRBV28 to TRBJ2-7; D unresolved. CDR1 is MDHEN, CDR2 SYDVKM, per germline. The CDR3 is made up of 13 amino acids. The V end lost 5 bases, the J end lost 0 bases, and 8 bases lay between the germline ends. The CDR3 region has the DNA TGTGCCAGCAGTCCGGGCCTCTCCTACGAGCAGTACTTC. Protein product: CASSPGLSYEQYF.

In its sample, this clonotype was seen many times. This chain links TRBV10-2 with TRBJ1-1; no clear D. CDR3 length equals 14 residues. V was cut by 4 bases and J by 1 base, with 10 bases left in between. CDR1 is WSHSY and CDR2 is SAAADI in the germline V gene. The CDR3 sequence: CASSGIATNTEAFF. The DNA of the CDR3 is TGCGCCAGCAGTGGAATAGCCACGAACACTGAAGCTTTCTTT.

This clonotype has only a few counts. The V gene is TRBV20-1, the J gene TRBJ1-1; weak D call: TRBD1 (6 bases). V shed 7 bases and J shed 0 bases, with 12 bases lying between them. The germline V gene has CDR1 DFQATT and CDR2 SNEGSKA (reference sequence). The CDR3 is 13 amino acids. CDR3 DNA: TGCAGTGAAAGCAGGGGCCTGAACACTGAAGCTTTCTTT. Translating gives CSESRGLNTEAFF.

This clonotype was detected many times. The chain carries TRBV6-1 and TRBJ2-7; perhaps TRBD2 as D (6 bases). The CDR3 is 12 residues long. Trimming cost V 6 bases and J 1 base, with 7 bases left between them. The V gene's germline CDR1 is MNHNS and CDR2 SASEGT. The chain's CDR3 is CASRGLSYEQYF. DNA for the CDR3: TGTGCCAGCAGGGGACTGTCCTACGAGCAGTACTTC.

This clonotype turned up a few times. This chain joins TRBV5-6 and TRBJ2-7; D is unresolved. Germline V gene sequence: CDR1 SGHDT, CDR2 YYEEEE. The germline V and J ends were trimmed by 4 bases and 7 bases, with 12 bases remaining between them. The CDR3 totals 12 residues. The chain's CDR3 is CASSLRRQEQYF. The CDR3 DNA is TGTGCCAGCAGCCTCAGACGCCAGGAGCAGTACTTC.

This clonotype occurred many times. The V call is TRBV29-1, the J call TRBJ1-5; the D gene is possibly TRBD1 (5 bases). This CDR3 has 13 amino acids. Trimming removed 3 bases at V and 7 bases at J, with 13 bases between. Germline lookup yields CDR1 SQVTM and CDR2 ANQGSEA. CDR3 protein: CSVDTGGGQPQHF. CDR3 coding DNA: TGCAGCGTTGATACCGGGGGTGGACAGCCCCAGCATTTT.

There are a few counts of this clonotype. The chain couples TRBV5-4 to TRBJ2-3; D might be TRBD2 (5 bases). The CDR3 runs to 15 residues. V was clipped by 5 bases and J by 0 bases, with 13 bases between them. Germline V gives CDR1 SGHNT, CDR2 YYREEE (reference sequence). In nucleotides, the CDR3 is TGTGCCAGCAGTTTCAGGACTGATAGCACAGATACGCAGTATTTT. Its protein product is CASSFRTDSTDTQYF.

The chain carries TRBV4-3 and TRBJ2-1, with D possibly TRBD2 on 6 matching bases. V was trimmed by 0 bases and J by 0 bases, leaving 15 bases between them. Germline V gene lookup returns CDR1 LGHNA and CDR2 YSLEER. This CDR3 is built from 18 residues. The CDR3 here is CASSQDPDSGLSYNEQFF. The CDR3 bases are TGCGCCAGCAGCCAAGATCCTGATAGCGGTCTCTCCTACAATGAGCAGTTCTTC.

This clonotype showed up many times. J is TRBJ2-7 and V is TRBV11-2; no clear D gene. The CDR3 is 14 amino acids. The V gene lost 5 bases and the J gene lost 1 base, with 12 bases spanning the gap. Per the germline V gene, CDR1 is SGHAT and CDR2 is FQNNGV. CDR3 nucleotides: TGTGCCAGCAGCCGACCGGACGGGTCCTACGAGCAGTACTTC. This sequence encodes CASSRPDGSYEQYF.

This clonotype was recorded many times. The genes are TRBV5-1 and TRBJ2-5; D not resolved. V lost 0 bases to trimming and J lost 6 bases, with 9 bases between them. CDR1 and CDR2 from the germline V gene are SGHRS and YFSETQ. The CDR3 spans 13 residues. CDR3 residues: CASSLEGRKTQYF. The CDR3 nucleotides are TGCGCCAGCAGCTTGGAAGGGCGAAAGACCCAGTACTTC.

The chain links TRBV10-3 to TRBJ2-3, with 9 bases aligning to TRBD1. CDR3 length: 13 residues. The germline gives CDR1 ENHRY, CDR2 SYGVKD. Germline trimming cut 8 bases from V and 4 bases from J; bases unmatched to any gene: 4. The CDR3 bases are TGTGCCATCCGGGACAGGGACGCAGATACGCAGTATTTT. Encoded protein: CAIRDRDADTQYF.